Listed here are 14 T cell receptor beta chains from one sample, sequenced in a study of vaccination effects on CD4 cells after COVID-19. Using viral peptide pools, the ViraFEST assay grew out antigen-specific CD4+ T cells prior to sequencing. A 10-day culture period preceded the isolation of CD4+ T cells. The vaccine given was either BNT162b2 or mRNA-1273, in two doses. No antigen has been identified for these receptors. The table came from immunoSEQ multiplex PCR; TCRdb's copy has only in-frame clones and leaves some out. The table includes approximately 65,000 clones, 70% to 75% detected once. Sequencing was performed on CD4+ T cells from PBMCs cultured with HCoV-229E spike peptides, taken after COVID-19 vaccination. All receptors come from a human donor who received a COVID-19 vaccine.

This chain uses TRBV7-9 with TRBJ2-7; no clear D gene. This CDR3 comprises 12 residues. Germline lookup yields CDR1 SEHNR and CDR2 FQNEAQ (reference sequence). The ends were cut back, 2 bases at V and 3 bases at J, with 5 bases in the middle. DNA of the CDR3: TGTGCCAGCAGCTTAACAGACTACGAGCAGTACGTC. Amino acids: CASSLTDYEQYV.

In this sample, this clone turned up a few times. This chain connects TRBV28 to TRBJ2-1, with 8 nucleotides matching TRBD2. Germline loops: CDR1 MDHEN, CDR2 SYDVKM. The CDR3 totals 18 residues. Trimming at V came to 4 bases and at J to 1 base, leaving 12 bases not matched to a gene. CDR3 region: CASSSTRERGRSYNEQFF. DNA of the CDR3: TGTGCCAGCAGTTCAACTAGAGAGCGGGGGAGATCCTACAATGAGCAGTTCTTC.

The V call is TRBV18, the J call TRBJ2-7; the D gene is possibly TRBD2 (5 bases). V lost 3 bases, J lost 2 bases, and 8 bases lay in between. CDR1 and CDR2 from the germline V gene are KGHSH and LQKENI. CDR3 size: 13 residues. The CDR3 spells CASSPYGTYEQYV. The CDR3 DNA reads TGTGCCAGCTCACCGTACGGGACCTACGAGCAGTACGTC.

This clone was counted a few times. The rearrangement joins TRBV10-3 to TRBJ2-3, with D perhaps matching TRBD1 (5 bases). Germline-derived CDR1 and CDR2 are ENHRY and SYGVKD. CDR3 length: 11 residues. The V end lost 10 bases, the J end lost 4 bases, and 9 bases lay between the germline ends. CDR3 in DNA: TGTGCCACAGGGTGGGCAGATACGCAGTATTTT. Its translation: CATGWADTQYF.

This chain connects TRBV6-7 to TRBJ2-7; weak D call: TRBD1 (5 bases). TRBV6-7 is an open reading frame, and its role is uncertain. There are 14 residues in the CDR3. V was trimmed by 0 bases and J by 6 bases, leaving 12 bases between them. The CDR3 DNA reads TGTGCCAGCAGTTACTCCGCAGGGCCTGGCGAGCAGTACGTC. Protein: CASSYSAGPGEQYV.

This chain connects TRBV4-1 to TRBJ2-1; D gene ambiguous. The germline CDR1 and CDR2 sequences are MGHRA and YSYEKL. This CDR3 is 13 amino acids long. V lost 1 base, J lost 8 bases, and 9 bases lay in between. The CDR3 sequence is CASSQVNGYEQFF. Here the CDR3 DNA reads TGCGCCAGCAGCCAAGTTAACGGGTATGAGCAGTTCTTC.

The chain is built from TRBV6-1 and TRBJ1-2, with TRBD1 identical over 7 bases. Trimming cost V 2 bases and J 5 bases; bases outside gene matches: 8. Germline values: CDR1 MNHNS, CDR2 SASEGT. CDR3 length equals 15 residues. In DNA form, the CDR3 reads TGTGCCAGCAGTGAACAGGGGGGAACGAGGTATGGCTACACCTTC. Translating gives CASSEQGGTRYGYTF.

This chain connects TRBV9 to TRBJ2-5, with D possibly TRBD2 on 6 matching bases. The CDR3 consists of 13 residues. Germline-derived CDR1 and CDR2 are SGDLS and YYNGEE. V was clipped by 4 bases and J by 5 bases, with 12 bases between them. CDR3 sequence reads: CASSSTSRETQYF. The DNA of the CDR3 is TGTGCCAGCAGCTCAACTAGCAGGGAGACCCAGTACTTC.

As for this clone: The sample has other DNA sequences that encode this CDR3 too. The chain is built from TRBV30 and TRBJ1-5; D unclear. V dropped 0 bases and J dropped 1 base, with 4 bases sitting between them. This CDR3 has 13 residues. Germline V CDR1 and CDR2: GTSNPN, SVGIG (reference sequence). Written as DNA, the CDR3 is TGTGCCTGGAGTGTACAAAGCAATCAGCCCCAGCATTTT. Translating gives CAWSVQSNQPQHF.

CDR3 bases: TGTGCCAGCAGCCAAGGTGGGGCCAACGTCCTGACTTTC. This gives the protein CASSQGGANVLTF. V gene TRBV5-4 combines with J gene TRBJ2-6, with D unresolved. The CDR3 extends over 13 amino acids. V shed 4 bases and J shed 3 bases, with 5 bases lying between them. Looked up from germline, CDR1 is SGHNT and CDR2 is YYREEE (reference sequence).

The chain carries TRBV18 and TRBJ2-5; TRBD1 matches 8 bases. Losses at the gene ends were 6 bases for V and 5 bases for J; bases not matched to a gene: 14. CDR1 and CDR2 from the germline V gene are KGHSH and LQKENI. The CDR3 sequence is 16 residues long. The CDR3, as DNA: TGTGCCAGCTCGTCCGGGTACAGGGGGTCCATGGAGACCCAGTACTTC. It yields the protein CASSSGYRGSMETQYF.

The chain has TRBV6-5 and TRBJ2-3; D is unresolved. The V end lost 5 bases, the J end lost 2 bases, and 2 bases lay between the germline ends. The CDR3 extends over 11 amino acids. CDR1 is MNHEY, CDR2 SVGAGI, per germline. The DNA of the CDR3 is TGTGCCAGCAGTAACACAGATACGCAGTATTTT. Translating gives CASSNTDTQYF.

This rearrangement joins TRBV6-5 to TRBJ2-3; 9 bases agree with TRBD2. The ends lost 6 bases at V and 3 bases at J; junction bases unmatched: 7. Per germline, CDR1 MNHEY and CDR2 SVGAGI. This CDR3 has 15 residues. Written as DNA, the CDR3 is TGTGCCAGCAGGGGGACTAGCTTTTGGACAGATACGCAGTATTTT. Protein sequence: CASRGTSFWTDTQYF.

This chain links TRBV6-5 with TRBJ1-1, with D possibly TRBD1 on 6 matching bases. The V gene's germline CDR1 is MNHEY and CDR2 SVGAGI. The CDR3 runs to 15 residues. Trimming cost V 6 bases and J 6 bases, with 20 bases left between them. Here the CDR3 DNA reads TGTGCCAGCAGGACGGGGGGACTCAGGGGCGCTGAAGCTTTCTTT. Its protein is CASRTGGLRGAEAFF.